This section outlines one TCR beta chain sequence together with its context. This entry belongs to a study of control samples from healthy donors and cancer patients. Data came from immunoSEQ multiplex PCR; TCRdb stores just in-frame clones and leaves some out. The data contain 110,000 to 150,000 clones, 89% of them singletons. The material sequenced was blood. This clonotype was sampled from a man younger than 45 in good health.

CDR3 sequence (DNA): TGTGCTAGTGGCCTGCAGCGGGGGGGCCTGTACGAGCAGTACTTC. It specifies CASGLQRGGLYEQYF. The chain carries TRBV12-5 and TRBJ2-7, with 10 nucleotides matching TRBD2. The CDR3 is 15 residues long. The J segment lost 4 bases and the V segment lost 6 bases, leaving 9 bases of the junction unmatched. Per the germline V gene, CDR1 is LGHNT and CDR2 is FRNRAP.